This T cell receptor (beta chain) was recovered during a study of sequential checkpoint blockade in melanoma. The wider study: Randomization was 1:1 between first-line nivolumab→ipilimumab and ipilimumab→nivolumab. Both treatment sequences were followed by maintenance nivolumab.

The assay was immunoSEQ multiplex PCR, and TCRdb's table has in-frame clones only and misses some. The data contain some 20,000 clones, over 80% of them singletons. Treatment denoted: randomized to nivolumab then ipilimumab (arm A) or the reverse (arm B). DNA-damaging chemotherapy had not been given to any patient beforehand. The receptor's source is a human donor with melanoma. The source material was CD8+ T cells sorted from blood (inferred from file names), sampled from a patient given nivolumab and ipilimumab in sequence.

CDR3 region: CASRTGADTQYF. The DNA for the CDR3 is TGTGCCAGCAGGACGGGGGCAGATACGCAGTATTTT. The V and J genes are TRBV7-9 and TRBJ2-3; tentatively, D is TRBD2 (6 bases). V was pared by 6 bases and J by 4 bases, with 8 bases between. Germline lookup yields CDR1 SEHNR and CDR2 FQNEAQ (reference sequence). This CDR3 has 12 amino acids.